Listed below are T cell receptor beta chains from one sample, sequenced in a study of T cell responses to AZD1222 COVID-19 vaccine. Clones were sequenced by immunoSEQ multiplex PCR, and TCRdb holds only the in-frame ones, with some missing. The sample shows more than 80,000 clones, 92% of them seen only once. The sample consisted of peripheral blood, taken 28 days after the second AZD1222 dose. These receptor sequences come from an adult who received the AZD1222 COVID-19 vaccine. CDR3s include the opening cysteine and the closing phenylalanine or tryptophan. Fields, in order: D gene, clone size, V gene, J gene, CDR3 protein, CDR3 DNA. The D gene is left open where the match is weak. Clone sizes are given selectively: once, few, many, or a class where the clone is expanded.

NA	NA	TRBV5-4	TRBJ2-3	CASSRDSTDTQYF	TGTGCCAGTAGCAGGGATTCCACAGATACGCAGTATTTT
NA	NA	TRBV18	TRBJ2-5	CASSPPGTVMETQYF	TGTGCCAGCTCACCACCAGGCACAGTGATGGAGACCCAGTACTTC
NA	NA	TRBV28	TRBJ1-5	CASSRPSGLAQPQHF	TGTGCCAGCAGTCGTCCGTCAGGATTAGCTCAGCCCCAGCATTTT
NA	NA	TRBV12-5	TRBJ1-5	CASGLFSRLGQPQHF	TGTGCTAGTGGTTTGTTTTCAAGGCTTGGTCAGCCCCAGCATTTT
NA	few	TRBV6-2/TRBV6-3	TRBJ2-3	CASSYRETDTQYF	TGTGCCAGCAGTTACAGGGAAACAGATACGCAGTATTTT
NA	NA	TRBV5-6	TRBJ1-2	CASSLSVDGYTF	TGTGCCAGCAGCTTATCGGTGGATGGCTACACCTTC
NA	NA	TRBV7-3	TRBJ2-5	CASSPGTFETQYF	TGTGCCAGCAGCCCGGGGACTTTCGAGACCCAGTACTTC
NA	NA	TRBV6-1	TRBJ1-1	CASSSSLNTEAFF	TGTGCCAGCAGTTCCAGCTTGAACACTGAAGCTTTCTTT
NA	NA	TRBV12-3/TRBV12-4	TRBJ2-7	CASSLPGLEQYF	TGTGCCAGCAGTTTACCCGGACTAGAGCAGTACTTC
NA	NA	TRBV4-1	TRBJ2-7	CASSPDSGYPYEQYF	TGCGCCAGCAGCCCCGACTCGGGGTACCCCTACGAGCAGTACTTC
TRBD1	NA	TRBV9	TRBJ2-7	CASSVGPDRDYEQYF	TGTGCCAGCAGCGTAGGCCCAGACAGGGACTACGAGCAGTACTTC
NA	NA	TRBV6-5	TRBJ1-3	CASTGSGNTIYF	TGTGCCAGTACAGGATCTGGAAACACCATATATTTT
NA	NA	TRBV30	TRBJ1-2	CAWSVGGDYGYTF	TGTGCCTGGAGTGTCGGGGGGGACTATGGCTACACCTTC
TRBD1	once	TRBV4-2	TRBJ2-1	CASSQAGQGYNEQFF	TGTGCCAGCAGCCAAGCGGGACAGGGCTACAATGAGCAGTTCTTC
NA	NA	TRBV6-5	TRBJ1-1	CASSYGPTQEAFF	TGTGCCAGCAGTTACGGTCCTACTCAAGAAGCTTTCTTT
TRBD1	few	TRBV6-5	TRBJ1-2	CATSAVQGRGYTF	TGTGCCACCTCGGCGGTACAGGGGCGCGGCTACACCTTC
NA	once	TRBV28	TRBJ1-2	CASRVSRVDYGYTF	TGTGCCAGCAGGGTGAGCCGGGTTGACTATGGCTACACCTTC
NA	NA	TRBV4-2	TRBJ1-3	CASSQRRGLGPGNTIYF	TGTGCCAGCAGCCAACGACGCGGACTCGGTCCTGGAAACACCATATATTTT